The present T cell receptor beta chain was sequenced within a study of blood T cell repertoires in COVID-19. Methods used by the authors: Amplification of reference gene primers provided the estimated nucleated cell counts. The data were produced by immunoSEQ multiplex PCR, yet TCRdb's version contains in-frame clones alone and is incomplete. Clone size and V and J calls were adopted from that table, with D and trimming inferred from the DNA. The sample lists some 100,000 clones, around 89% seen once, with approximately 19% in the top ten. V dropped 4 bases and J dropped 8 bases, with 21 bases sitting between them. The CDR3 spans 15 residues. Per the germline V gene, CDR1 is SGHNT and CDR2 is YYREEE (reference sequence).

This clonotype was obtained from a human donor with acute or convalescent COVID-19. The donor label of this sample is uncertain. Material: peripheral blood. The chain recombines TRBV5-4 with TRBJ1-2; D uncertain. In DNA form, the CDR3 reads TGTGCCAGCAGCCCGAGTTTTGGGTCCTTGAGGGGCTACACCTTC. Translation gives CASSPSFGSLRGYTF.